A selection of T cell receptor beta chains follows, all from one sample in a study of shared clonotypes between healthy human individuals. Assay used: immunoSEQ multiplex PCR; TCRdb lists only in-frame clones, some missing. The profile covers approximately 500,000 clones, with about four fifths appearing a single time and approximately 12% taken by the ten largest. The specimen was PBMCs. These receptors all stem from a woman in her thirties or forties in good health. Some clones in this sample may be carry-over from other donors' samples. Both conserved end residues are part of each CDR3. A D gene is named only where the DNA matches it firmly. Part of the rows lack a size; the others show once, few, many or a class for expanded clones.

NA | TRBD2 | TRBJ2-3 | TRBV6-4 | CANISGTINTQYF | TGTGCCAACATTAGCGGGACTATTAATACGCAGTATTTT
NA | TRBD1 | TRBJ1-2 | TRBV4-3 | CASSPARPGQGTYGYTF | TGCGCCAGCAGCCCCGCCCGACCGGGACAGGGCACCTATGGCTACACCTTC
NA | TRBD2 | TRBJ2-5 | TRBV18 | CASSKREGNQETQYF | TGTGCCAGCTCCAAGCGGGAGGGGAACCAAGAGACCCAGTACTTC
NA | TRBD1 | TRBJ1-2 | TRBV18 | CASSPRDRGLGAYTF | TGTGCCAGCTCACCACGGGACAGGGGGCTCGGGGCCTACACCTTC
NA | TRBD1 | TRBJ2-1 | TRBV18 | CASSPRVRTGIYNEQFF | TGTGCCAGCTCACCAAGGGTCCGGACAGGGATCTACAATGAGCAGTTCTTC
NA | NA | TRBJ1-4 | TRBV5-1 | CASSPLGGVAEKLFF | TGCGCCAGCAGCCCCTTAGGGGGGGTGGCTGAAAAACTGTTTTTT
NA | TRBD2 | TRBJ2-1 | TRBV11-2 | CASSFRTSGYNEQFF | TGTGCCAGCAGCTTCCGGACTAGCGGCTACAATGAGCAGTTCTTC
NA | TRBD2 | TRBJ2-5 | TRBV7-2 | CASSLVVGGLGTQYF | TGTGCCAGCAGCTTAGTAGTGGGAGGGCTTGGGACCCAGTACTTC
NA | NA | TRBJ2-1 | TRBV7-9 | CASSLDSSYNEQFF | TGTGCCAGCAGCTTAGACAGCTCCTACAATGAGCAGTTCTTC
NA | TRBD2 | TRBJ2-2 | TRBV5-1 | CASSPRRTSGNTGELFF | TGCGCCAGCAGCCCCCGCCGGACTAGCGGCAACACCGGGGAGCTGTTTTTT
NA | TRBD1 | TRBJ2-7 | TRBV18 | CASSPDRGASYEQYF | TGTGCCAGCTCACCGGACAGGGGGGCCTCCTACGAGCAGTACTTC
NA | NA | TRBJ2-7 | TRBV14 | CASSQDTAGLARTYEQYF | TGTGCCAGCAGCCAAGATACGGCCGGGCTAGCGCGCACCTACGAGCAGTACTTC
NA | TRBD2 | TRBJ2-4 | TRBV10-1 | CASSHPLAVRWAKNIQYF | TGCGCCAGCAGCCACCCACTAGCGGTTAGATGGGCCAAAAACATTCAGTACTTC
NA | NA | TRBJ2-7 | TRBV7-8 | CASSPGWSSYEQYF | TGTGCCAGCAGCCCCGGTTGGAGCTCCTACGAGCAGTACTTC
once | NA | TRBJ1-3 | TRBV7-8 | CASSPGVFSGNTIYF | TGTGCCAGCAGCCCTGGGGTCTTTTCCGGAAACACCATATATTTT